This T cell receptor beta chain was recorded in a study of blood T cell repertoires in COVID-19. Cohort assignment relied on participant-reported clinical history. Libraries were prepared by immunoSEQ multiplex PCR; TCRdb keeps only in-frame clonotypes and omits some of them. The data show about 300,000 clones, with nearly 90% seen just once and approximately 5% held by the top ten. V was clipped by 0 bases and J by 1 base, with 7 bases between them. Germline loops: CDR1 MGHRA, CDR2 YSYEKL. The CDR3 extends over 15 amino acids. The source of this sequence is a woman aged 30 to 39 who had recovered from COVID-19. Source material: PBMCs or T cells enriched from blood (not recorded which). This sequence joins TRBV4-1 and TRBJ2-1; D possibly corresponds to TRBD1 (6 bases). The CDR3 DNA is TGCGCCAGCAGCCAAGACAGGGGATCCTACAATGAGCAGTTCTTC. It is translated as CASSQDRGSYNEQFF.